This T cell receptor beta chain stems from a study of shared clonotypes between healthy human individuals. V gave up 9 bases and J gave up 0 bases, with 10 bases separating them. CDR3 length: 14 amino acids. Germline V lookup: CDR1 SGHRS, CDR2 YFSETQ. TCRdb keeps only in-frame clones here, not all; method: immunoSEQ multiplex PCR. Of 2,100,000 or so clones detected, approximately 95% appear once; the ten largest clones hold 0.13%. Sequencing was carried out using naive CD4+ T cells sorted from blood. Documented subset: CD45RA+ positively selected. This TCR was sampled from a man younger than 35 in good health. The chain carries TRBV5-1 and TRBJ2-6, with a tentative D call TRBD1 (6 bases). CDR3 amino acids: CATKGGSGANVLTF. For the CDR3, the DNA is TGCGCCACCAAAGGGGGCTCTGGGGCCAACGTCCTGACTTTC.